The 27 T cell receptor beta chains below were found in one sample sequenced in a study of beta chain features in type 1 diabetes. Expressed TCRB transcripts were sequenced, since all the RNA that had been isolated was reverse transcribed. TCRdb's table, derived via immunoSEQ multiplex PCR, lists solely in-frame clones and lacks some. Of about 160,000 clones listed, just over 8% were seen once; the top ten hold approximately 0.54%. Antigens of these TCRs are unknown. Study-wide points: Among patients with Type 1 diabetes, TCRB CDR3s were moderately but significantly shorter in every one of the four CD4+ subsets.

The sample comprised central memory CD4+ T cells from blood. The receptors were sampled from a young woman with type 1 diabetes.

The sample holds a few counts of this clone. The J gene is TRBJ2-7, the V gene TRBV7-2; perhaps TRBD1 as D (5 bases). The CDR3 contains 19 residues. Trimming cost V 4 bases and J 3 bases, with 28 bases left between them. Germline V gene sequence: CDR1 SGHTA, CDR2 FQGNSA. The CDR3 DNA sequence: TGTGCCAGCAGCTCGCCCTACCCTTCCGGGCCCCAGGGTCTCTACGAGCAGTACTTC. This encodes CASSSPYPSGPQGLYEQYF. Full variable domain (outside the CDR3, taken from reference TRBV7-2 and TRBJ2-7): GAGVSQSPSNKVTEKGKDVELRCDPISGHTALYWYRQSLGQGLEFLIYFQGNSAPDKSGLPSDRFSAERTGGSVSTLTIQRTQQEDSAVYLCASSSPYPSGPQGLYEQYFGPGTRLTVT.

This clone came up a few times. CDR3 protein: CASSGGTSSQETQYF. The CDR3 nucleotides are TGTGCCAGCAGCGGAGGGACTAGCAGCCAAGAGACCCAGTACTTC. This chain links TRBV5-4 with TRBJ2-5; 9 bases align to TRBD2. This CDR3 contains 15 residues. Losses at the gene ends were 4 bases for V and 1 base for J; bases not matched to a gene: 5. Germline V gene lookup returns CDR1 SGHNT and CDR2 YYREEE (reference sequence).

The sample holds a few counts of this clone. V and J are TRBV2 and TRBJ2-7; TRBD1 is a possible D gene (6 bases). Looked up from germline, CDR1 is SNHLY and CDR2 is FYNNEI. Trimming took 9 bases from V and 1 from J, leaving 10 bases between them. The CDR3 totals 12 residues. CDR3: CASPGTSYEQYF. The DNA for the CDR3 is TGTGCCAGTCCCGGGACATCCTACGAGCAGTACTTC.

This clone was detected a few times. The chain is built from TRBV5-4 and TRBJ2-1; D is possibly TRBD1 (6 bases). V gave up 0 bases and J gave up 2 bases, with 12 bases separating them. The CDR3 runs to 16 residues. From germline, CDR1 is SGHNT and CDR2 YYREEE (reference sequence). The CDR3 DNA reads TGTGCCAGCAGCTTGGCAGGGGCCACCGCCTACAATGAGCAGTTCTTC. It is translated as CASSLAGATAYNEQFF.

This clone showed up just a few times. The rearrangement joins TRBV30 to TRBJ2-5; 9 positions match TRBD1. This CDR3 region has 13 residues. Trimming cost V 3 bases and J 7 bases; bases outside gene matches: 6. CDR1 is GTSNPN, CDR2 SVGIG, per germline (reference sequence). The CDR3: CAWRGTGYGTQYF. For the CDR3, the DNA is TGTGCCTGGAGAGGGACAGGGTACGGGACCCAGTACTTC.

The J gene is TRBJ2-1, the V gene TRBV6-6, with 8 bases that match TRBD1. The CDR3 covers 13 residues. Per the germline V gene, CDR1 is MNHNY and CDR2 is SVGAGI (reference sequence). With 4 bases clipped from V and 6 bases from J, the junction kept 2 bases outside the gene matches. CDR3 amino acids: CASSSGTGNEQFF. CDR3 bases: TGTGCCAGCAGTTCCGGGACAGGCAATGAGCAGTTCTTC.

The chain combines TRBV7-8 with TRBJ2-2, with D unclear. This CDR3 spans 14 amino acids. V lost 5 bases and J lost 1, with 8 bases in between. Germline loops: CDR1 SGHVS, CDR2 FQNEAQ. The CDR3 DNA sequence: TGTGCCAGCAGCCCCTCGCGGAACACCGGGGAGCTGTTTTTT. The encoded protein is CASSPSRNTGELFF.

This clone has only a few counts. This chain joins TRBV2 and TRBJ2-3; D gene unclear. Germline CDR1 is SNHLY and CDR2 is FYNNEI. V lost 6 bases, J lost 2 bases, and 9 bases lay in between. The CDR3 runs 13 residues. CDR3 protein: CASRIGVTDTQYF. The CDR3 nucleotides are TGTGCCAGCAGGATCGGAGTCACAGATACGCAGTATTTT. Filled out from reference TRBV2 and TRBJ2-3, the complete variable domain reads EPEVTQTPSHQVTQMGQEVILRCVPISNHLYFYWYRQILGQKVEFLVSFYNNEISEKSEIFDDQFSVERPDGSNFTLKIRSTKLEDSAMYFCASRIGVTDTQYFGPGTRLTVL.

This clone occurred a few times. The chain employs TRBV10-3 and TRBJ1-2; 7 nucleotides agree with TRBD1. CDR1 is ENHRY, CDR2 SYGVKD, per germline. This CDR3 has 15 amino acids. Trimming removed 6 bases from V and 8 bases from J; junction bases left unmatched: 15. The CDR3 DNA is TGTGCCATCAGCGGACGAGGGGGCGAATCCGAGGGCTACACCTTC. Its protein product is CAISGRGGESEGYTF.

This clone was seen a handful of times. This chain links TRBV7-2 with TRBJ1-2, with D maybe TRBD1 (5 bases). The germline CDR1 and CDR2 sequences are SGHTA and FQGNSA. The ends were cut back, 4 bases at V and 7 bases at J, with 16 bases in the middle. This CDR3 is built from 14 residues. Written as DNA, the CDR3 is TGTGCCAGCAGCTCCAACTTGCAGGGTTCTGGCTACACCTTC. Its protein is CASSSNLQGSGYTF. The full variable domain, with the rest looked up from reference TRBV7-2 and TRBJ1-2, is GAGVSQSPSNKVTEKGKDVELRCDPISGHTALYWYRQSLGQGLEFLIYFQGNSAPDKSGLPSDRFSAERTGGSVSTLTIQRTQQEDSAVYLCASSSNLQGSGYTFGSGTRLTVV.

The CDR3 nucleotides are TGTGCCAGCAGTCATCGAACAGGGGGTTATCAGCCCCAGCATTTT. Amino acids: CASSHRTGGYQPQHF. The gene calls are TRBV28 and TRBJ1-5; 8 nucleotides match TRBD1. This CDR3 is built from 15 residues. Trimming cost V 5 bases and J 5 bases; bases outside gene matches: 8. Germline-derived CDR1 and CDR2 are MDHEN and SYDVKM.

This clone showed up just a few times. The chain carries TRBV18 and TRBJ1-2, with D possibly matching TRBD1 (5 bases). Germline-derived CDR1 and CDR2 are KGHSH and LQKENI. The V end was cut by 4 bases, the J end by 0 bases, with 12 bases between. The CDR3 consists of 15 residues. DNA of the CDR3: TGTGCCAGCTCACTCTACCAGGGCGCTAACTATGGCTACACCTTC. It yields the protein CASSLYQGANYGYTF.

This sequence joins TRBV19 and TRBJ1-1; D is perhaps TRBD1 (6 bases). Between the trimmed V and J ends, which lost 3 bases and 3 bases, there was a span of 14 bases. CDR1 is LNHDA, CDR2 SQIVND, per germline (reference sequence). The CDR3 is 15 amino acids. CDR3 protein: CASSIGGSGDTEAFF. CDR3 DNA sequence: TGTGCCAGTAGTATCGGAGGATCAGGGGACACTGAAGCTTTCTTT.

This clone has a handful of counts. The chain links TRBV23-1 to TRBJ2-1; 11 nucleotides agree with TRBD1. TRBV23-1 is assigned to the ORF class and has an uncertain function. The CDR3 length is 15 residues. Trimming removed 9 bases from V and 9 bases from J; junction bases left unmatched: 13. DNA for the CDR3: TGCGCCAGTGTTTCCGGGACAGGGGGTGACGCTGAGCAGTTCTTC. Its protein product is CASVSGTGGDAEQFF.

The chain joins TRBV7-9 to TRBJ2-7; 10 bases line up with TRBD1. Unmatched junction bases numbered 10, after V lost 5 bases and J lost 6 bases. Germline loops: CDR1 SEHNR, CDR2 FQNEAQ (reference sequence). The CDR3 runs to 15 residues. CDR3 loop: CASSPPGQGSGEQYF. CDR3 DNA sequence: TGTGCCAGCAGCCCACCGGGACAGGGGTCGGGCGAGCAGTACTTC.

This clone was counted a few times. This chain connects TRBV27 to TRBJ1-1, with 7 bases matching TRBD1. V lost 5 bases to trimming and J lost 1 base; unmatched junction nucleotides: 1. Germline CDR1 is MNHEY and CDR2 is SMNVEV (reference sequence). This CDR3 has 13 residues. This CDR3 reads CASSRQGNTEAFF. CDR3 coding DNA: TGTGCCAGCAGTAGACAGGGGAACACTGAAGCTTTCTTT.

The genes are TRBV5-1 and TRBJ1-2, with 11 positions matching TRBD1. This CDR3 is 15 amino acids long. The V segment lost 3 bases and the J segment 8 bases; nucleotides outside the gene matches: 9. Germline CDR1 reads SGHRS; CDR2 reads YFSETQ. The CDR3 DNA sequence: TGCGCCAGCAGCTCTGGACAGGGGGCTGTGGGGGGCTACACCTTC. Its translation: CASSSGQGAVGGYTF.

The chain has TRBV28 and TRBJ2-3; 11 bases match TRBD2. Germline-derived CDR1 and CDR2 are MDHEN and SYDVKM. After removal of 6 bases from V and 5 bases from J, the junction contained 7 bases not matched to a gene. This CDR3 comprises 15 residues. The CDR3 loop is CASSSSGRSQDTQYF. The CDR3 DNA is TGTGCCAGCAGCTCTAGCGGGAGGTCTCAAGATACGCAGTATTTT.

This clone was recorded a few times. The J gene is TRBJ2-3, the V gene TRBV7-9, with 12 positions matching TRBD2. The CDR3 is made up of 15 amino acids. Germline values: CDR1 SEHNR, CDR2 FQNEAQ (reference sequence). Losses at the gene ends were 8 bases for V and 6 bases for J; bases not matched to a gene: 9. The CDR3 here is CASEITSGRRDTQYF. The CDR3 DNA reads TGTGCCAGCGAAATAACTAGCGGGAGGCGGGATACGCAGTATTTT.

V gene TRBV5-4 combines with J gene TRBJ2-3; 13 nucleotides line up with TRBD2. CDR1 is SGHNT, CDR2 YYREEE, per germline (reference sequence). The CDR3 is made up of 17 amino acids. With V trimmed by 4 bases and J by 2 bases, 7 bases remained unmatched. CDR3 amino acids: CASSQGGLAGDTDTQYF. The CDR3 DNA reads TGTGCCAGCAGCCAAGGTGGACTAGCGGGGGACACAGATACGCAGTATTTT.

This clone was detected a few times. The genes are TRBV4-1 and TRBJ2-6, with D uncertain. The V and J ends lost 5 bases and 0 bases respectively, with 11 bases between them. This CDR3 has 16 amino acids. Germline CDR1 and CDR2: MGHRA and YSYEKL. As DNA, the CDR3 is TGCGCCAGCAGCGGCAAGCGCAACTCTGGGGCCAACGTCCTGACTTTC. Encoded protein: CASSGKRNSGANVLTF.

This clone was seen a handful of times. The V and J genes are TRBV27 and TRBJ1-2; 10 bases line up with TRBD1. Losses at the gene ends were 6 bases for V and 8 bases for J; bases not matched to a gene: 6. Germline lookup yields CDR1 MNHEY and CDR2 SMNVEV (reference sequence). The CDR3 spans 13 residues. The CDR3 loop reads CASSQTGGWGYTF. The CDR3 DNA reads TGTGCCAGCAGCCAGACAGGGGGCTGGGGCTACACCTTC.

The sample holds a few counts of this clone. The chain uses TRBV7-9 and TRBJ2-3, with D maybe TRBD1 (6 bases). V lost 4 bases, J lost 1 base, and 12 bases lay in between. CDR1 and CDR2 from the germline V gene are SEHNR and FQNEAQ (reference sequence). This CDR3 region has 15 residues. The CDR3 protein is CASSSQGLGTDTQYF. DNA of the CDR3: TGTGCCAGCAGCTCCCAGGGGCTTGGCACAGATACGCAGTATTTT.

This clone was observed a few times. The genes are TRBV6-6 and TRBJ2-5; TRBD1 might be the D (5 bases). Trimming took off 6 bases at V and 9 bases at J, with 17 bases between the two ends. Germline lookup yields CDR1 MNHNY and CDR2 SVGAGI (reference sequence). The CDR3 has 13 residues. The CDR3 loop reads CASRKGQEGSQYF. DNA for the CDR3: TGTGCCAGCAGGAAAGGACAAGAAGGGTCCCAGTACTTC.

The chain links TRBV30 to TRBJ1-2; 7 positions agree with TRBD1. CDR3 length: 11 amino acids. Germline V gene lookup returns CDR1 GTSNPN and CDR2 SVGIG (reference sequence). The V segment lost 7 bases and the J segment 5 bases; nucleotides outside the gene matches: 4. The CDR3 region is CALPTGYGYTF. The CDR3 DNA follows: TGTGCCTTACCGACAGGGTATGGCTACACCTTC.

This clone was observed a few times. This chain links TRBV11-2 with TRBJ2-3, with a weak D call TRBD1 (5 bases). The CDR3 loop spans 17 amino acids. CDR1 is SGHAT, CDR2 FQNNGV, per germline. Trimming removed 4 bases from V and 2 bases from J, with 19 bases in between. CDR3 coding DNA: TGTGCCAGCAGCTCATCATTCGGGCAGGGCCACACAGATACGCAGTATTTT. Translated, it gives CASSSSFGQGHTDTQYF.

The chain links TRBV4-2 to TRBJ2-1; D is unresolved. CDR1 LGHNA and CDR2 YNFKEQ come from the germline V gene. The length of the CDR3 is 14 residues. The V end was cut by 1 base, the J end by 6 bases, with 10 bases between. DNA for the CDR3: TGTGCCAGCAGCCAAGCAAAGACTTCCAATGAGCAGTTCTTC. Residues: CASSQAKTSNEQFF.